The 28 T cell receptor beta chains below all came from one sample that was sequenced in a study of blood T cell repertoires in COVID-19. The method was immunoSEQ multiplex PCR; TCRdb's version includes in-frame clones alone and lacks a portion of them. There are fewer than 300,000 clones in the sample; 85% to 90% occur only once, and about an eighth lies in the top ten. The sample comprised peripheral blood. These receptors were taken from a human donor in a cohort sampled during active COVID-19.

As regards this clone: The same CDR3 is also encoded by other DNA sequences in this sample. V gene TRBV7-9 combines with J gene TRBJ1-5; D is ambiguous. The germline V gene has CDR1 SEHNR and CDR2 FQNEAQ (reference sequence). The V gene lost 5 bases and the J gene lost 7 bases, with 9 bases spanning the gap. The CDR3 covers 12 residues. In DNA, the CDR3 is TGTGCCAGCAGCCTTCCGGGGCAGCCCCAGCATTTT. The encoded protein is CASSLPGQPQHF. Looking up the rest from reference TRBV7-9 and TRBJ1-5 gives the full variable domain: DTGVSQNPRHKITKRGQNVTFRCDPISEHNRLYWYRQTLGQGPEFLTYFQNEAQLEKSRLLSDRFSAERPKGSFSTLEIQRTEQGDSAMYLCASSLPGQPQHFGDGTRLSIL.

The chain links TRBV27 to TRBJ1-1; TRBD1 is a possible D gene (6 bases). This CDR3 comprises 15 residues. Germline V lookup: CDR1 MNHEY, CDR2 SMNVEV (reference sequence). The V end lost 4 bases, the J end lost 6 bases, and 18 bases lay between the germline ends. The CDR3 loop reads CASSSGTPTTAEAFF. The CDR3 DNA reads TGTGCCAGCAGTTCCGGGACACCTACAACGGCTGAAGCTTTCTTT.

The chain employs TRBV6-5 and TRBJ2-7, with D possibly TRBD1 on 6 matching bases. The V end was cut by 7 bases, the J end by 2 bases, with 18 bases between. This CDR3 has 15 residues. Germline V CDR1 and CDR2: MNHEY, SVGAGI. In nucleotides, the CDR3 is TGTGCCAGCACCGCGGACAGCCGTCACACCTACGAGCAGTACTTC. Its protein product is CASTADSRHTYEQYF.

The chain recombines TRBV27 with TRBJ2-1; 13 bases are a match to TRBD2. J lost 2 bases, V lost 7 bases, and 11 bases had no gene match. This CDR3 contains 18 residues. Germline CDR1 and CDR2: MNHEY and SMNVEV (reference sequence). The CDR3 sequence is CASIGTSGALTPYNEQFF. CDR3 DNA: TGTGCCAGCATCGGGACTAGCGGGGCACTCACTCCCTACAATGAGCAGTTCTTC.

This clone came up a few times. Other DNA sequences of this sample code for an identical CDR3. The chain links TRBV19 to TRBJ1-5, with no clear D. Germline V CDR1 and CDR2: LNHDA, SQIVND (reference sequence). V shed 3 bases and J shed 2 bases, with 11 bases lying between them. CDR3 length: 15 residues. The CDR3 coding sequence is TGTGCCAGTAGTATTGACCGCGGAGGCAATCAGCCCCAGCATTTT. Its protein product is CASSIDRGGNQPQHF.

V is TRBV27 and J is TRBJ2-5, with 7 bases identical to TRBD1. Germline CDR1 is MNHEY and CDR2 is SMNVEV (reference sequence). With V trimmed by 5 bases and J by 4 bases, 10 bases remained unmatched. The CDR3 covers 15 residues. In nucleotides, the CDR3 is TGTGCCAGCAGTCTAAATGGACAGGCGCCAGAGACCCAGTACTTC. This sequence encodes CASSLNGQAPETQYF.

This chain links TRBV3-1 (or the pseudogene TRBV3-2) with TRBJ2-5; TRBD1 matches at 10 bases. The germline gives CDR1 LGHDT, CDR2 YNNKEL (reference sequence). The V and J ends lost 1 base and 2 bases, in that order; junction bases with no gene match: 4. This CDR3 is 16 amino acids long. The CDR3 DNA reads as TGTGCCAGCAGCCAAGCCCGGACAGGGGGGCAAGAGACCCAGTACTTC. It translates to CASSQARTGGQETQYF.

The chain carries TRBV7-9 and TRBJ2-1; D gene uncertain. V was pared by 5 bases and J by 7 bases, with 6 bases between. CDR1 is SEHNR and CDR2 is FQNEAQ in the germline V gene (reference sequence). The CDR3 runs to 11 residues. The CDR3 DNA reads as TGTGCCAGCAGCCAAGCAAATGAGCAGTTCTTC. Protein product: CASSQANEQFF.

The V and J genes are TRBV27 and TRBJ2-1, with 9 bases that match TRBD2. This CDR3 contains 16 residues. J lost 9 bases, V lost 9 bases, and 18 bases had no gene match. Germline V lookup: CDR1 MNHEY, CDR2 SMNVEV (reference sequence). The CDR3 sequence is CASSPVLSSGTFEQFF. CDR3 coding DNA: TGTGCCAGTAGTCCTGTGTTGTCTAGCGGGACCTTTGAGCAGTTCTTC.

The CDR3 protein is CASSAGTNPSYEQYF. CDR3 bases: TGTGCCAGCAGCGCCGGGACAAATCCCTCCTACGAGCAGTACTTC. The V gene is TRBV7-2, the J gene TRBJ2-7; TRBD1 is a possible D gene (6 bases). CDR3 length: 15 amino acids. Germline V gene lookup returns CDR1 SGHTA and CDR2 FQGNSA. Trimming took off 5 bases at V and 0 bases at J, with 14 bases between the two ends. Drawing the rest from reference TRBV7-2 and TRBJ2-7, the complete variable domain is GAGVSQSPSNKVTEKGKDVELRCDPISGHTALYWYRQSLGQGLEFLIYFQGNSAPDKSGLPSDRFSAERTGGSVSTLTIQRTQQEDSAVYLCASSAGTNPSYEQYFGPGTRLTVT.

The chain has TRBV6-5 and TRBJ2-7, with D uncertain. From germline, CDR1 is MNHEY and CDR2 SVGAGI. This CDR3 is built from 14 residues. V lost 2 bases to trimming and J lost 1 base, with 9 bases between them. DNA for the CDR3: TGTGCCAGCAGTTACGATCCAGTTTCCTACGAGCAGTACTTC. As protein: CASSYDPVSYEQYF.

The chain carries TRBV30 and TRBJ2-2, with 7 bases matching TRBD2. This CDR3 is built from 15 residues. Looked up from germline, CDR1 is GTSNPN and CDR2 is SVGIG (reference sequence). V gave up 0 bases and J gave up 6 bases; unmatched junction bases: 7. DNA of the CDR3: TGTGCCTGGAGTGTCCAGTGGGCGGGGGCCGGGGAGCTGTTTTTT. Translation gives CAWSVQWAGAGELFF.

The chain couples TRBV5-4 to TRBJ2-1, with D perhaps matching TRBD2 (6 bases). CDR1 and CDR2 from the germline V gene are SGHNT and YYREEE (reference sequence). V lost 0 bases and J lost 1, with 11 bases in between. The CDR3 has 16 amino acids. CDR3 amino acids: CASSLGRELSYNEQFF. CDR3 in DNA: TGTGCCAGCAGCTTGGGTCGGGAGTTGTCCTACAATGAGCAGTTCTTC.

CDR3 coding DNA: TGTGCCAGCATCATCCAGGTCGGTCGAAACACTGAAGCTTTCTTT. Amino acids: CASIIQVGRNTEAFF. The genes are TRBV5-5 and TRBJ1-1; D gene uncertain. The V gene lost 6 bases and the J gene lost 2 bases, with 17 bases spanning the gap. This CDR3 has 15 amino acids. Germline CDR1 is SGHKS and CDR2 is YYEKEE (reference sequence).

The rearrangement uses TRBV23-1 and TRBJ1-3, with a possible D match to TRBD1 (5 bases). TRBV23-1 is an ORF for which the function is uncertain. V dropped 10 bases and J dropped 2 bases, with 21 bases sitting between them. The CDR3 extends over 16 amino acids. The CDR3, as DNA: TGCGCCAACGGGAGGGCAGGGAACGAGGCTGGAAACACCATATATTTT. It codes for CANGRAGNEAGNTIYF.

This chain links TRBV28 with TRBJ1-6; no reliable D call. This CDR3 comprises 13 residues. Germline CDR1 reads MDHEN; CDR2 reads SYDVKM. Trimming removed 7 bases from V and 7 bases from J, with 11 bases in between. CDR3 nucleotide sequence: TGTGCCAGCACAAACAGCCTAAATTCACCCCTCCACTTT. This encodes CASTNSLNSPLHF. Supplemented by reference TRBV28 and TRBJ1-6, the full variable domain reads DVKVTQSSRYLVKRTGEKVFLECVQDMDHENMFWYRQDPGLGLRLIYFSYDVKMKEKGDIPEGYSVSREKKERFSLILESASTNQTSMYLCASTNSLNSPLHFGNGTRLTVT.

This clone was detected once. The chain combines TRBV6-2 or TRBV6-3 with TRBJ2-7; D is ambiguous. V gave up 7 bases and J gave up 0 bases, with 16 bases separating them. CDR3 length: 15 residues. Germline-derived CDR1 and CDR2 are MNHEY and SVGEGT. Here the CDR3 DNA reads TGTGCCAGCACCCCGGTTGGTGCGGTCTCCTACGAGCAGTACTTC. It is translated as CASTPVGAVSYEQYF.

This clone appeared a single time. The chain employs TRBV28 and TRBJ2-1; 10 bases agree with TRBD2. The germline CDR1 and CDR2 sequences are MDHEN and SYDVKM. The CDR3 extends over 16 amino acids. The junction had 9 bases not matched to a gene; V was cut back by 5 bases and J by 5 bases. The CDR3 spells CASSPPAGGPNNEQFF. CDR3 coding DNA: TGTGCCAGCAGTCCCCCAGCGGGAGGGCCTAACAATGAGCAGTTCTTC.

The chain recombines TRBV3-1 (or the pseudogene TRBV3-2) with TRBJ1-1; 8 bases align to TRBD1. V lost 6 bases, J lost 2 bases, and 5 bases stayed unmatched. The CDR3 is made up of 14 amino acids. Per the germline V gene, CDR1 is LGHDT and CDR2 is YNNKEL (reference sequence). The CDR3 sequence: CASRPDRGNTEAFF. In DNA form, the CDR3 reads TGTGCCAGCAGGCCCGACAGGGGAAACACTGAAGCTTTCTTT.

This clone has only a few counts. V and J are TRBV6-2 or TRBV6-3 and TRBJ2-1; TRBD1 matches at 7 bases. The V gene's germline CDR1 is MNHEY and CDR2 SVGEGT. The CDR3 covers 15 residues. Trimming at V came to 5 bases and at J to 6 bases, leaving 10 bases not matched to a gene. The CDR3 region is CASSHGIGQVNEQFF. CDR3 in DNA: TGTGCCAGCAGTCACGGAATAGGACAGGTCAATGAGCAGTTCTTC.

The chain couples TRBV18 to TRBJ1-6, with 8 bases matching TRBD1. The length of the CDR3 is 15 residues. CDR1 is KGHSH and CDR2 is LQKENI in the germline V gene. Trimming removed 3 bases from V and 8 bases from J; junction bases left unmatched: 6. CDR3 in DNA: TGTGCCAGCTCACCGACACAGGGGGTAGATTCACCCCTCCACTTT. It encodes CASSPTQGVDSPLHF. The full variable domain, its missing parts supplied by reference TRBV18 and TRBJ1-6, is NAGVMQNPRHLVRRRGQEARLRCSPMKGHSHVYWYRQLPEEGLKFMVYLQKENIIDESGMPKERFSAEFPKEGPSILRIQQVVRGDSAAYFCASSPTQGVDSPLHFGNGTRLTVT.

V gene TRBV19 combines with J gene TRBJ2-7; a possible D gene is TRBD2 (7 bases). Germline V gene data show CDR1 as LNHDA and CDR2 as SQIVND (reference sequence). Trimming cost V 0 bases and J 2 bases, with 17 bases left between them. This CDR3 comprises 17 residues. The CDR3 region has the DNA TGTGCCAGTAGTATAGATCGGGGGGCTAGCGGTACCTACGAGCAGTACTTC. This encodes CASSIDRGASGTYEQYF.

This clone is a singleton in its sample. The chain combines TRBV30 with TRBJ1-4; D might be TRBD1 (6 bases). V lost 4 bases and J 3 bases, leaving 9 bases between the germline ends. CDR3 length equals 13 residues. Germline CDR1 and CDR2: GTSNPN and SVGIG (reference sequence). The CDR3 nucleotides read TGTGCCTGGACCAGGGGAGCTAATGAAAAACTGTTTTTT. It yields the protein CAWTRGANEKLFF.

This chain connects TRBV12-3 or TRBV12-4 to TRBJ2-1, with 10 bases identical to TRBD2. CDR3 length: 13 residues. V dropped 4 bases and J dropped 10; count of bases not matched to a gene: 4. The CDR3 reads CASSSSGRSEQFF. The DNA of the CDR3 is TGTGCCAGCAGTTCTAGCGGGAGAAGCGAGCAGTTCTTC.

This chain joins TRBV27 and TRBJ2-3; a possible D gene is TRBD2 (6 bases). This CDR3 is 13 amino acids long. V was shortened by 5 bases and J by 6 bases, with 12 bases between the two germline ends. CDR1 and CDR2 (germline): MNHEY, SMNVEV (reference sequence). As DNA, the CDR3 is TGTGCCAGCAGTCCGACTAGGAAGGATACGCAGTATTTT. It specifies CASSPTRKDTQYF.

The V and J genes are TRBV6-5 and TRBJ2-7; D might be TRBD2 (6 bases). Trimming stripped 8 bases from V and 2 bases from J, with 16 bases between. This CDR3 is 14 amino acids long. CDR1 MNHEY and CDR2 SVGAGI come from the germline V gene. This chain's CDR3 is CASLGGILTYEQYF. CDR3 DNA: TGTGCCAGCTTGGGCGGGATTCTTACCTACGAGCAGTACTTC.

V is TRBV7-2 and J is TRBJ2-4, with 10 bases fitting TRBD2. Germline CDR1 reads SGHTA; CDR2 reads FQGNSA. The CDR3 contains 14 residues. The J segment lost 7 bases and the V segment lost 0 bases, leaving 0 bases of the junction unmatched. CDR3 in DNA: TGTGCCAGCAGCTTAGCAGCGGGAGGGAACATTCAGTACTTC. Translating gives CASSLAAGGNIQYF.

The genes are TRBV7-2 and TRBJ1-4, with D possibly matching TRBD1 (5 bases). The V end lost 1 base, the J end lost 4 bases, and 16 bases lay between the germline ends. The CDR3 extends over 17 amino acids. The V gene's germline CDR1 is SGHTA and CDR2 FQGNSA. Here the CDR3 DNA reads TGTGCCAGCAGCTTAGGAGGAGGGGCGCAGTATAATGAAAAACTGTTTTTT. It is translated as CASSLGGGAQYNEKLFF.